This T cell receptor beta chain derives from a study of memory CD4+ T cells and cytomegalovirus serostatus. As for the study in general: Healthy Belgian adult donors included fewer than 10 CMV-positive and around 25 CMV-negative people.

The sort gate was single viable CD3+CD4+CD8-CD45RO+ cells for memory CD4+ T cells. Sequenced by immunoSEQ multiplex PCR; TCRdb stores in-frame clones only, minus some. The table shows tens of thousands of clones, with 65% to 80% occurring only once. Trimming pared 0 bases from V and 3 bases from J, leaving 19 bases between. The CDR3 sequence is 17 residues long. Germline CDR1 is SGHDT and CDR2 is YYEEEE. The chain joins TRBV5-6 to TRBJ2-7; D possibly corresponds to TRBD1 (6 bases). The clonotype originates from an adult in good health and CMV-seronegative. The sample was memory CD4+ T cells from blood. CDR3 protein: CASSLGGPGHPYYEQYF. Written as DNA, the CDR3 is TGTGCCAGCAGCTTGGGGGGTCCGGGACACCCATACTACGAGCAGTACTTC.